This section outlines one TCR beta chain sequence together with its context. The record originates from a study of monozygotic twins with inflammatory bowel disease. For each CDR3 protein, TCRdb gives one entry from its re-call of the 5' RACE reads, without DNA. Here the sample table reports some 450,000 distinct CDR3 sequences. After skipping T cell sorting, the authors isolated total RNA from whole blood. The source material was blood. The receptor was isolated from a human donor with ulcerative colitis or Crohn's disease, or a healthy co-twin of an affected twin (not recorded which).

Here the CDR3 reads CASSLNMVDTQYF. The gene calls are TRBV7-3 and TRBJ2-3. The CDR3 has 13 amino acids. The germline V gene has CDR1 SGHTA and CDR2 FQGTGA.